One and the same sample provided the 30 T cell receptor beta chains below, sequenced in a study of T cell repertoires in cytomegalovirus infection. One entry per CDR3 protein, called by TCRdb with MiXCR from the reads. In the table there are about 450,000 distinct CDR3 sequences, approximately 31% of which are singletons. Sample: PBMCs. These receptors came from a human donor in good health (CMV status not recorded). Some clones in this sample may be carry-over from other donors' samples.

The genes are TRBV10-3 and TRBJ1-1; no reliable D call. The CDR3 is 12 residues long. CDR1 and CDR2 from the germline V gene are ENHRY and SYGVKD. V lost 11 bases and J 4 bases, leaving 14 bases between the germline ends. CDR3 amino acids: CAFRGSSTEAFF. The DNA for the CDR3 is TGTGCCTTCCGGGGTAGCAGCACTGAAGCTTTCTTT.

V gene TRBV6-6 combines with J gene TRBJ2-3; D possibly corresponds to TRBD2 (6 bases). CDR1 MNHNY and CDR2 SVGAGI come from the germline V gene (reference sequence). The CDR3 length is 13 residues. Trimming took off 2 bases at V and 5 bases at J, with 8 bases between the two ends. The CDR3 DNA is TGTGCCAGCAGTTACGTCGGGGGAGATACGCAGTATTTT. It encodes CASSYVGGDTQYF.

The chain recombines TRBV11-1 with TRBJ2-7; 8 bases line up with TRBD2. The CDR3 consists of 17 residues. V lost 3 bases and J lost 0; bases outside the gene matches: 10. Germline V CDR1 and CDR2: SGHAT, FQDESV (reference sequence). The CDR3 nucleotides read TGTGCCAGCAGCTTCCCCATGGCGGGGGGCCTCTCCTACGAGCAGTACTTC. Amino acid sequence: CASSFPMAGGLSYEQYF.

In its sample, this clonotype was seen a few times. J is TRBJ2-7 and V is TRBV10-3; weak D call: TRBD1 (6 bases). The V end was cut by 7 bases, the J end by 5 bases, with 15 bases between. The CDR3 totals 13 residues. Germline lookup yields CDR1 ENHRY and CDR2 SYGVKD. The CDR3 coding sequence is TGTGCCATCAAAGACAGGCTGGTGGACGAGCAGTACTTC. Residues: CAIKDRLVDEQYF.

V usage is TRBV6-5 and J usage is TRBJ1-2; D is unresolved. CDR1 is MNHEY and CDR2 is SVGAGI in the germline V gene. V lost 0 bases, J lost 4 bases, and 12 bases lay in between. The CDR3 extends over 15 amino acids. The CDR3, as DNA: TGTGCCAGCAGTTACTCCTGGCAGGACGGCTATGGCTACACCTTC. Protein sequence: CASSYSWQDGYGYTF.

This clonotype was observed a few times. The chain carries TRBV15 and TRBJ2-1, with a possible D match to TRBD1 (7 bases). Deletions cut 0 bases from V and 2 bases from J, with 14 bases between. The CDR3 extends over 17 amino acids. Germline V lookup: CDR1 LNHNV, CDR2 YYDKDF (reference sequence). The DNA for the CDR3 is TGTGCCACCAGCAGAGATTCTCGGAGGGGGCCCTACAATGAGCAGTTCTTC. It specifies CATSRDSRRGPYNEQFF.

This clonotype was recorded many times. The chain links TRBV7-2 to TRBJ2-3; 16 bases agree with TRBD2. The V gene's germline CDR1 is SGHTA and CDR2 FQGNSA. CDR3 size: 16 residues. V lost 8 bases to trimming and J lost 5 bases; unmatched junction nucleotides: 7. The CDR3 nucleotides are TGTGCCAGCCTCGGGGGACTAGCGGGGGGGATAGATACGCAGTATTTT. Its translation: CASLGGLAGGIDTQYF.

About this clonotype: The germline gene is not matched at one end of the junction; a read error may be the cause. The rearrangement joins TRBV20-1 to TRBJ2-5; D may be TRBD2 (6 bases). The germline V gene encodes CDR1 DFQATT and CDR2 SNEGSKA (reference sequence). The CDR3 has 14 residues. The CDR3 DNA sequence: TGCAGTGCTAGAGTAGGCGGGACGGGGGAGACCAAGTACTTC. Translation gives CSARVGGTGETKYF.

The chain couples TRBV5-4 to TRBJ1-2; D is unresolved. Germline CDR1 and CDR2: SGHNT and YYREEE (reference sequence). Trimming cost V 0 bases and J 3 bases, with 9 bases left between them. The CDR3 totals 14 residues. CDR3 protein: CASSLAITDYGYTF. The CDR3, as DNA: TGTGCCAGCAGCTTGGCCATCACAGACTATGGCTACACCTTC.

This CDR3 is CASSPGTGVEQPQHF. The CDR3 DNA reads as TGTGCCAGCAGCCCCGGGACAGGGGTGGAACAGCCCCAGCATTTT. V and J are TRBV27 and TRBJ1-5; 10 bases agree with TRBD1. Looked up from germline, CDR1 is MNHEY and CDR2 is SMNVEV (reference sequence). This CDR3 contains 15 residues. J lost 7 bases, V lost 6 bases, and 9 bases had no gene match.

The sample holds many counts of this clonotype. CDR3 protein: CASSDGAAGERAFF. CDR3 coding DNA: TGTGCCAGCAGCGATGGGGCGGCCGGGGAAAGAGCTTTCTTT. V is TRBV9 and J is TRBJ1-1; D might be TRBD1 (5 bases). This CDR3 spans 14 amino acids. CDR1 and CDR2 (germline): SGDLS, YYNGEE. Trimming stripped 3 bases from V and 10 bases from J, with 19 bases between. Combining the CDR3 with reference TRBV9 and TRBJ1-1 gives the whole variable domain DSGVTQTPKHLITATGQRVTLRCSPRSGDLSVYWYQQSLDQGLQFLIQYYNGEERAKGNILERFSAQQFPDLHSELNLSSLELGDSALYFCASSDGAAGERAFFGQGTRLTVV.

For this clonotype: A much larger clonotype is one base distant, so this may be a read error. Here the CDR3 reads CASRKGPGQASSGNTIYF. CDR3 coding DNA: TGTGCCAGCAGAAAAGGCCCGGGACAGGCGTCCTCTGGAAACACCATATATTTT. V is TRBV7-2 and J is TRBJ1-3; 8 nucleotides match TRBD1. With 6 bases clipped from V and 0 bases from J, the junction kept 13 bases outside the gene matches. The CDR3 totals 18 residues. Germline V lookup: CDR1 SGHTA, CDR2 FQGNSA.

V usage is TRBV6-1 and J usage is TRBJ1-4; D gene unclear. V shed 8 bases and J shed 0 bases, with 10 bases lying between them. CDR1 and CDR2 (germline): MNHNS, SASEGT. The CDR3 loop spans 14 amino acids. CDR3 DNA sequence: TGTGCCAGCCATGGGTCGGCAACTAATGAAAAACTGTTTTTT. Protein product: CASHGSATNEKLFF.

The chain recombines TRBV27 with TRBJ1-1, with a possible D match to TRBD1 (6 bases). The length of the CDR3 is 14 residues. Trimming stripped 7 bases from V and 1 base from J, with 13 bases between. Germline CDR1 MNHEY, CDR2 SMNVEV (reference sequence). DNA of the CDR3: TGTGCCAGCATTGAAGGCAGGGGGAACACTGAAGCTTTCTTT. It specifies CASIEGRGNTEAFF.

As for this clonotype: This may come from a read error, since a much larger clone is one base off. V gene TRBV7-6 combines with J gene TRBJ1-6, with 8 bases matching TRBD1. Germline V gene data show CDR1 as SGHVS and CDR2 as FNYEAQ. This CDR3 has 18 residues. The CDR3 loop is CASSLAGARTGFNSHLHF. The CDR3 DNA sequence: TGTGCCAGCAGCTTAGCTGGAGCCAGGACAGGGTTTAATTCACACCTCCACTTT.

The rearrangement joins TRBV28 to TRBJ1-5, with D hard to call. Trimming took off 2 bases at V and 5 bases at J, with 7 bases between the two ends. Per the germline V gene, CDR1 is MDHEN and CDR2 is SYDVKM. This CDR3 is built from 13 residues. The CDR3 bases are TGTGCCAGCAGTTTAAACACCTATCAGCCCCAGCATTTT. Its translation is CASSLNTYQPQHF.

This clonotype was seen repeatedly, ten times or more. V gene TRBV19 combines with J gene TRBJ1-5, with 7 bases lining up with TRBD1. There are 14 residues in the CDR3. Losses at the gene ends were 9 bases for V and 6 bases for J; bases not matched to a gene: 11. The germline V gene has CDR1 LNHDA and CDR2 SQIVND (reference sequence). CDR3 sequence: CASHRQGNGQPQHF. The CDR3 nucleotides are TGTGCCAGCCACCGACAGGGAAATGGTCAGCCCCAGCATTTT.

Points on this clonotype: Likely a read error: the CDR3 ends without its conserved phenylalanine or tryptophan. The chain recombines TRBV11-2 with TRBJ2-3; D is uncertain. CDR1 is SGHAT and CDR2 is FQNNGV in the germline V gene. This CDR3 region has 14 residues. The CDR3 bases are TGTGCCAGCAGAACGGCCATGCCACGAGATACTCAGTATTAT. This encodes CASRTAMPRDTQYY.

This clonotype occurred many times. This chain links TRBV6-2 or TRBV6-3 with TRBJ2-1; unclear D gene. The germline V gene encodes CDR1 MNHEY and CDR2 SVGEGT. The CDR3 sequence is 12 residues long. Trimming took 5 bases from V and 2 from J, leaving 4 bases between them. This CDR3 reads CASSRTYNEQFF. The CDR3 DNA reads as TGTGCCAGCAGTCGGACCTACAATGAGCAGTTCTTC.

This clonotype was found a few times. The V gene is TRBV2, the J gene TRBJ1-2; no definite D call. Germline-derived CDR1 and CDR2 are SNHLY and FYNNEI. CDR3 length: 13 amino acids. V dropped 4 bases and J dropped 7 bases, with 13 bases sitting between them. The CDR3 loop is CASSGLSLSGYTF. DNA for the CDR3: TGTGCCAGCAGTGGGTTATCGTTGAGTGGCTACACCTTC. Complete variable domain (other parts from reference TRBV2 and TRBJ1-2): EPEVTQTPSHQVTQMGQEVILRCVPISNHLYFYWYRQILGQKVEFLVSFYNNEISEKSEIFDDQFSVERPDGSNFTLKIRSTKLEDSAMYFCASSGLSLSGYTFGSGTRLTVV.

J is TRBJ1-5 and V is TRBV28; 7 nucleotides agree with TRBD1. With V trimmed by 8 bases and J by 3 bases, 13 bases remained unmatched. Germline V CDR1 and CDR2: MDHEN, SYDVKM. CDR3 size: 16 residues. CDR3 in amino acids: CASSSPFGQANQPQHF. Written as DNA, the CDR3 is TGTGCCAGCTCTAGCCCTTTTGGACAGGCCAATCAGCCCCAGCATTTT. The entire variable domain, with the rest obtained from reference TRBV28 and TRBJ1-5, is as follows: DVKVTQSSRYLVKRTGEKVFLECVQDMDHENMFWYRQDPGLGLRLIYFSYDVKMKEKGDIPEGYSVSREKKERFSLILESASTNQTSMYLCASSSPFGQANQPQHFGDGTRLSIL.

This clonotype was detected a few times. V usage is TRBV7-9 and J usage is TRBJ1-1; D uncertain. Trimming removed 5 bases from V and 6 bases from J, with 13 bases in between. The CDR3 totals 13 residues. Germline CDR1 and CDR2: SEHNR and FQNEAQ (reference sequence). The CDR3 coding sequence is TGTGCCAGCAGCCCCCCAGAGCGGGCTGAAGCTTTCTTT. Its translation: CASSPPERAEAFF.

The gene calls are TRBV11-2 and TRBJ2-7; 8 bases fit TRBD1. The CDR3 spans 17 residues. Germline lookup yields CDR1 SGHAT and CDR2 FQNNGV. The J segment lost 7 bases and the V segment lost 1 base, leaving 15 bases of the junction unmatched. The CDR3 loop reads CASSLVLGNRGMVEQYF. The CDR3, as DNA: TGTGCCAGCAGCTTAGTGCTGGGGAACAGGGGGATGGTGGAGCAGTACTTC.

This clonotype showed up many times. The chain couples TRBV7-6 to TRBJ1-3, with a tentative D call TRBD1 (5 bases). Trimming cost V 5 bases and J 0 bases, with 17 bases left between them. The CDR3 runs to 17 residues. The germline CDR1 and CDR2 sequences are SGHVS and FNYEAQ. CDR3 protein: CASSDRAPGGSGNTIYF. CDR3 bases: TGTGCCAGCAGCGATAGGGCCCCGGGGGGCTCTGGAAACACCATATATTTT.

This clonotype has only one observation. The chain has TRBV5-1 and TRBJ1-6; 10 bases fit TRBD1. V dropped 0 bases and J dropped 14; count of bases not matched to a gene: 8. Germline lookup yields CDR1 SGHRS and CDR2 YFSETQ. The CDR3 extends over 15 amino acids. The chain's CDR3 is CASSLGDRGDSTLHF. CDR3 nucleotides: TGCGCCAGCAGCTTGGGGGACAGGGGTGACTCAACCCTCCACTTT.

The gene calls are TRBV10-2 and TRBJ2-2; D is uncertain. Germline V gene data show CDR1 as WSHSY and CDR2 as SAAADI. The length of the CDR3 is 15 residues. The V and J ends lost 3 bases and 3 bases respectively, with 11 bases between them. The CDR3 here is CASSDQLLDTGELFF. The CDR3 DNA reads TGCGCCAGCAGTGACCAGCTGTTGGACACCGGGGAGCTGTTTTTT.

This clonotype was seen at least ten times. The rearrangement uses TRBV28 and TRBJ2-7, with TRBD1 matching 8 bases. CDR1 and CDR2 (germline): MDHEN, SYDVKM. The CDR3 totals 15 residues. Trimming took 3 bases from V and 3 from J; bases not matched to a gene: 7. The CDR3 bases are TGTGCCAGCAGTTTTCATACAGGGGGAAACTACGAGCAGTACTTC. Translated: CASSFHTGGNYEQYF.

This clonotype came up a few times. The chain recombines TRBV12-3 or TRBV12-4 with TRBJ2-3; 9 bases match TRBD1. The CDR3 length is 16 residues. V lost 5 bases and J lost 2; bases outside the gene matches: 8. CDR3 amino acids: CASSPSRDRVTDTQYF. The CDR3 coding sequence is TGTGCCAGCAGTCCCAGCCGGGACAGGGTCACAGATACGCAGTATTTT.

This clonotype was seen many times. V is TRBV6-1 and J is TRBJ1-6; the match to TRBD1 covers 9 bases. Germline V gene data show CDR1 as MNHNS and CDR2 as SASEGT. After removal of 4 bases from V and 1 base from J, the junction contained 8 bases not matched to a gene. CDR3 size: 18 residues. CDR3 residues: CASSATQGAGSYNSPLHF. In DNA, the CDR3 is TGTGCCAGCAGTGCGACACAGGGGGCGGGTTCCTATAATTCACCCCTCCACTTT.

This clonotype appeared a few times. The V gene is TRBV27, the J gene TRBJ1-2, with D possibly being TRBD1 (5 bases). Trimming took off 4 bases at V and 0 bases at J, with 15 bases between the two ends. The length of the CDR3 is 16 residues. Germline V gene lookup returns CDR1 MNHEY and CDR2 SMNVEV (reference sequence). The CDR3 sequence: CASSSRNRITNYGYTF. Written as DNA, the CDR3 is TGTGCCAGCAGTTCCAGAAACAGGATTACTAACTATGGCTACACCTTC.